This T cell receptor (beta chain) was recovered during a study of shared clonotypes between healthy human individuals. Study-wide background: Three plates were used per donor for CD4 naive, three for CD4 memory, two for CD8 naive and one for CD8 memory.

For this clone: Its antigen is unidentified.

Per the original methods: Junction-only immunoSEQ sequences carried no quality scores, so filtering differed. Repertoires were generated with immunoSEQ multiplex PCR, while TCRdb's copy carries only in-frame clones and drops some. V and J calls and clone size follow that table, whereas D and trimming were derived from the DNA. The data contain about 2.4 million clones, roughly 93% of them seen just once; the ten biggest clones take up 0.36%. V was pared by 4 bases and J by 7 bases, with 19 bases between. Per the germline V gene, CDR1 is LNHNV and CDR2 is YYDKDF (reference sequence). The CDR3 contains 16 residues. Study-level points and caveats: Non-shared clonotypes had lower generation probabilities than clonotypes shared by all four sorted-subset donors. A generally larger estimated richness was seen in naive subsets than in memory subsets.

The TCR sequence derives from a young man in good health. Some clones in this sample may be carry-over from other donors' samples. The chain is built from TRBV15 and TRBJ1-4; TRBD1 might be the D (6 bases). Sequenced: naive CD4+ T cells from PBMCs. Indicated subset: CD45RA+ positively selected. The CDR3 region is CATSKWTGADGEKLFF. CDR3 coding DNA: TGTGCCACCAGCAAGTGGACGGGGGCAGACGGTGAAAAACTGTTTTTT.